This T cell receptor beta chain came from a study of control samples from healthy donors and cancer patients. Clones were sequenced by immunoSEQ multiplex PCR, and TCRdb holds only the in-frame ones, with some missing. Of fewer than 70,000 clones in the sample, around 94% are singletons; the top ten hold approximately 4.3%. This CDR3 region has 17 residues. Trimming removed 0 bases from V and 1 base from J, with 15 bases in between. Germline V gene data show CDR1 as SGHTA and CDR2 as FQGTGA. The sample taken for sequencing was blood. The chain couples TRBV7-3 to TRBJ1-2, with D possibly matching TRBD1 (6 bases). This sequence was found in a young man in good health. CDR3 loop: CASSLTGQGTFNYGYTF. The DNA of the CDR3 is TGTGCCAGCAGCTTAACTGGCCAGGGGACCTTTAACTATGGCTACACCTTC.